This T cell receptor (beta chain) originates from a study of CD8+CD57+ T cells in acquired aplastic anemia. The wider study: DNA recovered from sorted CD4+ and CD8+ cells had a mean of about 3.5 ug.

Sequenced patients had shown CD8+CD57+ cell expansion by flow cytometry. Patients uniformly had severe acquired aplastic anemia. TCR beta VDJ and CDR3 profiling used genomic DNA as template. Each CDR3 protein gets one entry after TCRdb re-called the reads with MiXCR. Here the sample spans about 180,000 distinct CDR3 sequences, less than 60% being singletons. V lost 6 bases and J lost 0; bases outside the gene matches: 2. The CDR3 has 13 amino acids. For this clonotype: The antigen remains undetermined.

Study conclusions and caveats: Patients and controls were found to share approximately 31 CD8+ CDR3 sequences. Significant differences in CD8+ Simpson's diversity were not observed between patients and controls.

The source of this sequence is a human donor with aplastic anemia. Sequencing input: sorted CD4+, CD8+, or CD8+CD57+ T cells (not recorded which) from PBMCs. The chain has TRBV12-3 or TRBV12-4 and TRBJ2-7; 7 bases map to TRBD2. The CDR3 nucleotides are TGTGCCAGCAGGGGGACTAACTCCTACGAGCAGTACTTC. Its protein is CASRGTNSYEQYF.